This entry lists 27 T cell receptor beta chains sequenced from one sample in a study of blood T cell repertoires in COVID-19. Assay used: immunoSEQ multiplex PCR; TCRdb lists only in-frame clones, some missing. The table has 45,000 or so clones, around 82% seen once; the top ten hold 30% to 35%. The sample taken for sequencing was peripheral blood. All receptors come from a woman older than 75 with acute or convalescent COVID-19.

This chain connects TRBV4-1 to TRBJ1-2; 9 bases fit TRBD1. The CDR3 contains 16 residues. Unmatched junction bases numbered 10, after V lost 0 bases and J lost 8 bases. Germline CDR1 and CDR2: MGHRA and YSYEKL. CDR3 in amino acids: CASSQDLVGTGHGYTF. The CDR3 DNA sequence: TGCGCCAGCAGCCAAGATCTAGTCGGGACAGGGCACGGCTACACCTTC.

The gene calls are TRBV10-3 and TRBJ2-1; 13 bases are a match to TRBD2. Germline CDR1 is ENHRY and CDR2 is SYGVKD. This CDR3 region has 17 residues. The V segment lost 6 bases and the J segment 2 bases; nucleotides outside the gene matches: 7. CDR3 sequence: CAISDTSGRAPYNEQFF. As DNA, the CDR3 is TGTGCCATCAGCGACACTAGCGGGAGGGCCCCCTACAATGAGCAGTTCTTC.

This chain uses TRBV27 with TRBJ2-7, with D possibly matching TRBD1 (5 bases). The V and J ends lost 6 bases and 2 bases respectively, with 17 bases between them. Germline CDR1 is MNHEY and CDR2 is SMNVEV (reference sequence). CDR3 size: 15 residues. In nucleotides, the CDR3 is TGTGCCAGCAGGAAGATACAGGTTCCCGCCTACGAGCAGTACTTC. Amino acids: CASRKIQVPAYEQYF.

With respect to this clone: One end of the junction fails to match germline, which may point to a read error. The J gene is TRBJ1-4, the V gene TRBV7-9, with D hard to call. CDR3 length equals 14 residues. The germline gives CDR1 SEHNR, CDR2 FQNEAQ (reference sequence). CDR3: CATSFGGMDEKLFF. CDR3 nucleotide sequence: TGTGCCACCAGCTTCGGAGGGATGGATGAAAAACTGTTTTTT.

The chain is built from TRBV28 and TRBJ2-2; TRBD1 agrees at 9 bases. The CDR3 extends over 13 amino acids. Trimming cost V 9 bases and J 8 bases; bases outside gene matches: 7. Germline CDR1 and CDR2: MDHEN and SYDVKM. The CDR3: CASIQGASGELFF. The DNA for the CDR3 is TGTGCCAGTATACAGGGGGCTTCTGGGGAGCTGTTTTTT.

V and J are TRBV6-5 and TRBJ2-2, with TRBD1 as a possible D gene (6 bases). CDR1 is MNHEY and CDR2 is SVGAGI in the germline V gene. V lost 10 bases and J lost 5, with 11 bases in between. CDR3 size: 12 residues. The CDR3 is CATSRGTGELFF. DNA for the CDR3: TGTGCCACCTCCAGGGGAACCGGGGAGCTGTTTTTT.

This rearrangement joins TRBV18 to TRBJ2-3, with 12 bases lining up with TRBD2. Germline V gene lookup returns CDR1 KGHSH and CDR2 LQKENI. The CDR3 runs 16 residues. V was clipped by 0 bases and J by 4 bases; unmatched bases: 2. The chain's CDR3 is CASSPPLAGGSDTQYF. The CDR3, as DNA: TGTGCCAGCTCACCACCGCTAGCGGGAGGGTCAGATACGCAGTATTTT.

The chain couples TRBV6-1 to TRBJ1-2; D call uncertain. Germline CDR1 MNHNS, CDR2 SASEGT. V was trimmed by 2 bases and J by 7 bases, leaving 11 bases between them. The CDR3 contains 13 residues. CDR3 DNA: TGTGCCAGCAGTGAAATCGTAGGCGGTGGCTACACCTTC. Amino acids: CASSEIVGGGYTF.

This clone was counted between two and nine times. This chain connects TRBV4-1 to TRBJ2-7; TRBD1 agrees at 8 bases. The CDR3 extends over 16 amino acids. The junction had 10 bases not matched to a gene; V was cut back by 0 bases and J by 6 bases. From germline, CDR1 is MGHRA and CDR2 YSYEKL. In nucleotides, the CDR3 is TGCGCCAGCAGCCAAGATTCAGGGGGCGACTCAGCCGAGCAGTACTTC. Translated, it gives CASSQDSGGDSAEQYF.

This rearrangement joins TRBV7-9 to TRBJ2-2; 13 bases fit TRBD2. The trim removed 7 bases at V and 5 bases at J, leaving 4 bases unmatched. There are 15 residues in the CDR3. Germline V CDR1 and CDR2: SEHNR, FQNEAQ (reference sequence). The DNA of the CDR3 is TGTGCCAGCAAACTAGCGGGAGGGCGAACCGGGGAGCTGTTTTTT. This translates into CASKLAGGRTGELFF.

This sequence joins TRBV6-5 and TRBJ2-3, with TRBD2 matching over 8 bases. This CDR3 contains 15 residues. V lost 6 bases and J lost 0; bases outside the gene matches: 5. From germline, CDR1 is MNHEY and CDR2 SVGAGI. Written as DNA, the CDR3 is TGTGCCAGCAGCCGGGGGGGGTATAGCACAGATACGCAGTATTTT. Residues: CASSRGGYSTDTQYF.

This chain links TRBV7-9 with TRBJ1-2, with D unresolved. The germline V and J ends were trimmed by 0 bases and 2 bases, with 7 bases remaining between them. Germline V lookup: CDR1 SEHNR, CDR2 FQNEAQ (reference sequence). The CDR3 extends over 14 amino acids. The CDR3 coding sequence is TGTGCCAGCAGCTTAGCGGGCAGGAACTATGGCTACACCTTC. Translation gives CASSLAGRNYGYTF. Full variable domain (missing parts from reference TRBV7-9 and TRBJ1-2): DTGVSQNPRHKITKRGQNVTFRCDPISEHNRLYWYRQTLGQGPEFLTYFQNEAQLEKSRLLSDRFSAERPKGSFSTLEIQRTEQGDSAMYLCASSLAGRNYGYTFGSGTRLTVV.

The chain recombines TRBV4-2 with TRBJ1-6; no definite D call. The V and J ends lost 1 base and 4 bases respectively, with 8 bases between them. CDR3 length equals 15 residues. Germline lookup yields CDR1 LGHNA and CDR2 YNFKEQ. In DNA form, the CDR3 reads TGTGCCAGCAGCCAAGCTGCCGGTTATAATTCACCCCTCCACTTT. It is translated as CASSQAAGYNSPLHF.

The chain recombines TRBV9 with TRBJ2-1, with D possibly being TRBD1 (6 bases). Germline V gene sequence: CDR1 SGDLS, CDR2 YYNGEE. The CDR3 has 15 amino acids. V was cut by 2 bases and J by 4 bases, with 13 bases left in between. In nucleotides, the CDR3 is TGTGCCAGCAGCGTCACAGGGTCCTGGTACAATGAGCAGTTCTTC. It specifies CASSVTGSWYNEQFF.

This rearrangement joins TRBV18 to TRBJ1-2; D is undetermined. The length of the CDR3 is 15 residues. Germline CDR1 reads KGHSH; CDR2 reads LQKENI. V lost 3 bases, J lost 4 bases, and 15 bases lay in between. This chain's CDR3 is CASSPPLKTGYGYTF. CDR3 DNA: TGTGCCAGCTCACCCCCGCTCAAGACTGGCTATGGCTACACCTTC.

The DNA of the CDR3 is TGTGCCATCAGCCAGGGAAAAACAGATACGCAGTATTTT. Protein sequence: CAISQGKTDTQYF. This rearrangement joins TRBV10-3 to TRBJ2-3, with D possibly being TRBD1 (5 bases). CDR3 size: 13 residues. The V gene's germline CDR1 is ENHRY and CDR2 SYGVKD. The ends were cut back, 6 bases at V and 3 bases at J, with 10 bases in the middle.

V gene TRBV12-3 or TRBV12-4 combines with J gene TRBJ1-1; no definite D call. The CDR3 loop spans 13 amino acids. Deletions cut 3 bases from V and 8 bases from J, with 13 bases between. The CDR3 region is CASSFGLLPEAFF. CDR3 in DNA: TGTGCCAGCAGTTTTGGGTTACTACCAGAAGCTTTCTTT.

The chain recombines TRBV19 with TRBJ1-5; 10 bases agree with TRBD1. Germline V gene lookup returns CDR1 LNHDA and CDR2 SQIVND (reference sequence). The V and J ends lost 6 bases and 4 bases, in that order; junction bases with no gene match: 9. CDR3 length: 16 amino acids. CDR3 sequence: CASSLSGQGVNQPQHF. The CDR3 bases are TGTGCCAGTAGCTTGAGTGGACAGGGGGTAAATCAGCCCCAGCATTTT.

The V and J genes are TRBV10-3 and TRBJ1-2; 8 nucleotides line up with TRBD1. This CDR3 has 13 residues. CDR1 is ENHRY and CDR2 is SYGVKD in the germline V gene. V trimming: 3 bases; J trimming: 8 bases; junction bases outside the gene matches: 5. The CDR3 loop reads CAISDRQGAGYTF. In nucleotides, the CDR3 is TGTGCCATCAGTGATAGGCAGGGGGCGGGCTACACCTTC.

This sequence joins TRBV3-1 (or the pseudogene TRBV3-2) and TRBJ1-2, with D unclear. Germline V gene lookup returns CDR1 LGHDT and CDR2 YNNKEL (reference sequence). Between the trimmed V and J ends, which lost 0 bases and 0 bases, there was a span of 8 bases. The CDR3 runs to 15 residues. The CDR3 sequence is CASSQDYTANYGYTF. The CDR3 DNA is TGTGCCAGCAGCCAAGATTACACAGCTAACTATGGCTACACCTTC.

The chain couples TRBV28 to TRBJ2-1; 15 bases fit TRBD2. Germline V gives CDR1 MDHEN, CDR2 SYDVKM. The CDR3 spans 20 residues. Trimming removed 5 bases from V and 0 bases from J; junction bases left unmatched: 11. CDR3 nucleotides: TGTGCCAGCAGTCCACCATACGGACTAGCGGGAGGGAGCTCCTACAATGAGCAGTTCTTC. Encoded protein: CASSPPYGLAGGSSYNEQFF.

The chain uses TRBV4-2 and TRBJ1-2; 7 bases are a match to TRBD1. In germline, CDR1 is LGHNA, CDR2 YNFKEQ. Trimming at V came to 1 base and at J to 6 bases, leaving 14 bases not matched to a gene. This CDR3 is built from 17 residues. Here the CDR3 reads CASSQVGVQGDKNGYTF. CDR3 coding DNA: TGTGCCAGCAGCCAAGTTGGAGTGCAGGGGGATAAGAATGGCTACACCTTC.

J is TRBJ2-6 and V is TRBV12-3 or TRBV12-4; D gene ambiguous. This CDR3 region has 13 residues. Trimming left V 5 bases short and J 6 bases short, with 8 bases between. CDR3 sequence reads: CASSRQEANVLTF. In nucleotides, the CDR3 is TGTGCCAGCAGTCGCCAGGAGGCCAACGTCCTGACTTTC.

The CDR3 DNA is TGTGCCAGCAGCTTGGCGGGGGGCGAGCAGTACTTC. Encoded protein: CASSLAGGEQYF. V and J are TRBV5-6 and TRBJ2-7, with 7 bases fitting TRBD2. V lost 0 bases and J lost 6; bases outside the gene matches: 0. CDR1 and CDR2 (germline): SGHDT, YYEEEE. The CDR3 covers 12 residues.

The chain carries TRBV5-1 and TRBJ2-7; 14 positions match TRBD2. The germline V gene has CDR1 SGHRS and CDR2 YFSETQ. This CDR3 contains 15 residues. The ends lost 4 bases at V and 7 bases at J; junction bases unmatched: 7. CDR3 nucleotide sequence: TGCGCCAGCAGCGCGGGACTAGCGGGAGAGGGTGAGCAGTACTTC. Translated, it gives CASSAGLAGEGEQYF.

This chain joins TRBV19 and TRBJ2-2; D possibly corresponds to TRBD1 (6 bases). Germline V gene data show CDR1 as LNHDA and CDR2 as SQIVND (reference sequence). Trimming left V 10 bases short and J 4 bases short, with 13 bases between. The CDR3 totals 13 residues. The CDR3 reads CAMGTRGTGELFF. In DNA, the CDR3 is TGTGCCATGGGGACACGTGGCACCGGGGAGCTGTTTTTT.

This chain uses TRBV7-8 with TRBJ1-2; D may be TRBD1 (5 bases). The CDR3 contains 14 residues. Germline V gene sequence: CDR1 SGHVS, CDR2 FQNEAQ. Trimming cost V 1 base and J 7 bases, with 13 bases left between them. The CDR3 reads CASSLDSRQSGYTF. CDR3 nucleotide sequence: TGTGCCAGCAGCTTAGACTCCCGACAGAGTGGCTACACCTTC.